Listed here is a single T cell receptor (beta chain). The sample originates from a study of shared clonotypes between healthy human individuals. Measured with immunoSEQ multiplex PCR; TCRdb has only the in-frame clones, and not every one. The sample holds 2 million to 2.5 million clones, 90% to 95% seen once. The CDR3 runs to 15 residues. V was shortened by 5 bases and J by 5 bases, with 19 bases between the two germline ends. Per germline, CDR1 SGHTA and CDR2 FQGTGA. The rearrangement uses TRBV7-3 and TRBJ2-7, with D maybe TRBD2 (5 bases). Source material: naive CD4+ T cells from PBMCs. Regarding subset: CD45RA+ positively selected. The clonotype originates from a man aged 18 to 35 in good health. Some clones in this sample may be carry-over from other donors' samples. The CDR3 DNA follows: TGTGCCAGCAGCCACCCCGGGGATAGGGCGAACGAGCAGTACTTC. Translated: CASSHPGDRANEQYF.